The rows below give T cell receptor beta chains drawn from one sample of a study of shared T cell receptors in the human thymus. The data were produced by immunoSEQ multiplex PCR, yet TCRdb's version contains in-frame clones alone and is incomplete. The top ten clones hold around 0.0099% of a sample with approximately 660,000 clones, roughly 90% of them seen once. In addition, the sample was reused for a study of human thymus T cells.

The sample consisted of thymocytes. These receptor sequences come from a boy in the first two years of life with a congenital heart defect. Both conserved end residues are part of each CDR3. The D gene is left open where the match is weak. Expanded clones get a size class; other rows say once, few or many, or leave the size out.

size: once; J: TRBJ2-3; V: TRBV9; D: TRBD2; DNA: TGTGCCAGCAGCGTAGAAGATACTTTGTATACGGGAGGGAAAGATACGCAGTATTTT; CDR3: CASSVEDTLYTGGKDTQYF
size: -; J: TRBJ2-7; V: TRBV5-1; D: TRBD2; DNA: TGCGCCAGCAGCCCTACCCCGCCGACACTAGCGGGAGTTTACGAGCAGTACTTC; CDR3: CASSPTPPTLAGVYEQYF
size: -; J: TRBJ1-5; V: TRBV27; D: -; DNA: TGTGCCAGCAGGGATACAGGGCACGGTCAGCCCCAGCATTTT; CDR3: CASRDTGHGQPQHF
size: -; J: TRBJ2-7; V: TRBV28; D: TRBD2; DNA: TGTGCCAGCTCCTACGGGCTAGCGGGAGGGGAGCAGTACTTC; CDR3: CASSYGLAGGEQYF
size: -; J: TRBJ2-2; V: TRBV15; D: -; DNA: TGTGCCACCAGCAGGGCTCGGGGGGCGGAAACCGGGGAGCTGTTTTTT; CDR3: CATSRARGAETGELFF
size: -; J: TRBJ2-1; V: TRBV6-5; D: -; DNA: TGTGCCAGCAGTTACTCCCCTAGGGGCCTAGGGAATGAGCAGTTCTTC; CDR3: CASSYSPRGLGNEQFF
size: once; J: TRBJ2-7; V: TRBV4-3; D: -; DNA: TGCGCCAGCAGCCAAGTTTGGCAGGGCTGGGACGAGCAGTACTTC; CDR3: CASSQVWQGWDEQYF
size: -; J: TRBJ2-2; V: TRBV10-3; D: TRBD2; DNA: TGTGCCATCAGTGAGTCGAAGGGAGGGAGGGCGAACACCGGGGAGCTGTTTTTT; CDR3: CAISESKGGRANTGELFF
size: -; J: TRBJ2-7; V: TRBV10-1; D: -; DNA: TGCGCCAGCAGTGAAGCGACAGGACCCGTTGCCTACGAGCAGTACTTC; CDR3: CASSEATGPVAYEQYF
size: -; J: TRBJ1-2; V: TRBV5-1; D: TRBD1; DNA: TGCGCCAGCAGCTTGGACAGGGGGAAGAATGATGGCTACACCTTC; CDR3: CASSLDRGKNDGYTF
size: -; J: TRBJ2-7; V: TRBV2; D: -; DNA: TGTGCCAGCAGTGATGCGGCTTCTCTCCGCGACGAGCAGTACTTC; CDR3: CASSDAASLRDEQYF
size: once; J: TRBJ2-5; V: TRBV11-2; D: TRBD2; DNA: TGTGCCAGCAGCTTTAGTCTCGGACTAGCCCAAGAGACCCAGTACTTC; CDR3: CASSFSLGLAQETQYF
size: -; J: TRBJ2-2; V: TRBV14; D: TRBD2; DNA: TGTGCCAGCAGCCAAGTACCCGGGACTAGCGGAACGGAGGGCACCGGGGAGCTGTTTTTT; CDR3: CASSQVPGTSGTEGTGELFF
size: -; J: TRBJ2-5; V: TRBV30; D: TRBD2; DNA: TGTGCCTGGAGCCCAGGGACTAGCGGGAGGAGGGGGGAGACCCAGTACTTC; CDR3: CAWSPGTSGRRGETQYF
size: -; J: TRBJ2-7; V: TRBV5-1; D: TRBD2; DNA: TGCGCCAGCAGCTTGGCCTATATAGCGGGAGGGCCGGGGGAGGCCGAGCAGTACTTC; CDR3: CASSLAYIAGGPGEAEQYF
size: -; J: TRBJ2-3; V: TRBV18; D: TRBD1; DNA: TGTGCCAGCTCACCAGTCCCTACCTATGGGACAGGTAACACAGATACGCAGTATTTT; CDR3: CASSPVPTYGTGNTDTQYF
size: -; J: TRBJ2-1; V: TRBV5-6; D: TRBD1; DNA: TGTGCCAGCAGCTTGGATAGTATGGGGACAGGGTCCTACAATGAGCAGTTCTTC; CDR3: CASSLDSMGTGSYNEQFF
size: -; J: TRBJ2-1; V: TRBV27; D: TRBD2; DNA: TGTGCCAGCAGTTTATCGAATCCTAGCGGGTTCGGTCGAGGTCGGAATGAGCAGTTCTTC; CDR3: CASSLSNPSGFGRGRNEQFF
size: -; J: TRBJ2-3; V: TRBV9; D: TRBD2; DNA: TGTGCCAGCAGCACGCGCCTAGCGGGAGGGACTAGCACAGATACGCAGTATTTT; CDR3: CASSTRLAGGTSTDTQYF
size: -; J: TRBJ1-2; V: TRBV18; D: -; DNA: TGTGCCAGCTCACCAAACGGTGATGGCTACACCTTC; CDR3: CASSPNGDGYTF
size: -; J: TRBJ2-2; V: TRBV2; D: TRBD1; DNA: TGTGCCAGCAGGGGGACAGGGGGCTTCCACGGGGAGCTGTTTTTT; CDR3: CASRGTGGFHGELFF
size: -; J: TRBJ1-1; V: TRBV5-6; D: -; DNA: TGTGCCAGCAGGGGCGGGGGTATGGGCACTGAAGCTTTCTTT; CDR3: CASRGGGMGTEAFF
size: -; J: TRBJ1-1; V: TRBV5-1; D: -; DNA: TGCGCCAGCAGCTTGGACCAGGGGAAGGACACTGAAGCTTTCTTT; CDR3: CASSLDQGKDTEAFF